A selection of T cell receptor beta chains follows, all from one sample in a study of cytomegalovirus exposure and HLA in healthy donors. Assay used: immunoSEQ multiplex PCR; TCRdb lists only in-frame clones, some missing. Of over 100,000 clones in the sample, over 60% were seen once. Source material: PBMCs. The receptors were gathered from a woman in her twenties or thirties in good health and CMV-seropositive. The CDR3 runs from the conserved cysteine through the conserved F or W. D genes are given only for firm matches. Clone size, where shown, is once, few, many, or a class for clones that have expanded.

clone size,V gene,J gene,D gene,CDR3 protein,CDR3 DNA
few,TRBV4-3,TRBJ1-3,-,CASSQRVLGNTIYF,TGCGCCAGCAGCCAACGGGTCCTTGGAAACACCATATATTTT
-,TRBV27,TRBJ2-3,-,CASATRGGTDTQYF,TGTGCCAGCGCGACCAGGGGTGGGACAGATACGCAGTATTTT
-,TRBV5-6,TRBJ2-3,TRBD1,CASSPGQVFTDTQYF,TGTGCCAGCAGCCCCGGACAGGTCTTCACAGATACGCAGTATTTT
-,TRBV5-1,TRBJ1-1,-,CASSFKSTNTEAFF,TGCGCCAGCAGCTTTAAGAGTACGAACACTGAAGCTTTCTTT
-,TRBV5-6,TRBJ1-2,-,CASSLGPTDGYTF,TGTGCCAGCAGCTTGGGTCCCACGGATGGCTACACCTTC
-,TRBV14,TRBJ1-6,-,CASSQDFSWFSPLHF,TGTGCCAGCAGCCAAGACTTCAGTTGGTTTTCACCCCTCCACTTT
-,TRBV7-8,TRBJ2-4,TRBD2,CASRALAGGLKNIQYF,TGTGCCAGCAGAGCACTAGCGGGGGGTCTCAAAAACATTCAGTACTTC
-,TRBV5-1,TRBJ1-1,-,CASSGGGPEAFF,TGCGCCAGCAGCGGGGGGGGGCCTGAAGCTTTCTTT
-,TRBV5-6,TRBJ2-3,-,CASSLYDTQYF,TGTGCCAGCAGCCTCTACGATACGCAGTATTTT
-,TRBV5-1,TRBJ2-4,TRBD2,CASSLGARGGMAKNIQYF,TGCGCCAGCAGCTTGGGGGCCCGGGGGGGCATGGCCAAAAACATTCAGTACTTC
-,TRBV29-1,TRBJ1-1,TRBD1,CSVYRGEGTEAFF,TGCAGCGTATACAGGGGTGAGGGCACTGAAGCTTTCTTT
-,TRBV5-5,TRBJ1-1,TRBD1,CASSLALGTVEAFF,TGTGCCAGCAGCTTGGCCTTAGGGACAGTTGAAGCTTTCTTT
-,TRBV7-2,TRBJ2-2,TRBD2,CASSLGSSGAKTGELFF,TGTGCCAGCAGCTTAGGATCTAGCGGGGCGAAAACCGGGGAGCTGTTTTTT
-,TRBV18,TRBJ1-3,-,CASSPEGRSSGNTIYF,TGTGCCAGCTCACCAGAGGGGAGGTCGTCTGGAAACACCATATATTTT
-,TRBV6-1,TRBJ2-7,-,CASSEGPVSYEQYF,TGTGCCAGCAGTGAAGGCCCGGTCTCCTACGAGCAGTACTTC
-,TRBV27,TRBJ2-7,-,CASSPRTESSYEQYF,TGTGCCAGCAGTCCCCGGACAGAAAGCTCCTACGAGCAGTACTTC
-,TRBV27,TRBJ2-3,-,CASRDRPSTDTQYF,TGTGCCAGCAGGGACAGACCTAGCACAGATACGCAGTATTTT
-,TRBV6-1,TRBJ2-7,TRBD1,CASSDPRQGRYEQYF,TGTGCCAGCAGTGACCCTAGACAGGGTCGGTACGAGCAGTACTTC
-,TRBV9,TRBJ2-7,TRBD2,CASSVGGGTYEQYF,TGTGCCAGCAGCGTCGGGGGAGGGACCTACGAGCAGTACTTC
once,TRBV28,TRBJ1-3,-,CASSSPGGGTGNTIYF,TGTGCCAGCAGTTCTCCTGGGGGAGGAACTGGAAACACCATATATTTT
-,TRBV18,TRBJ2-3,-,CASSPQQGPDTQYF,TGTGCCAGCTCACCACAACAGGGTCCAGATACGCAGTATTTT
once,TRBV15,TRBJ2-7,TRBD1,CATSQTGPPESDEQYF,TGTGCCACCTCGCAGACAGGGCCCCCCGAGTCCGACGAGCAGTACTTC
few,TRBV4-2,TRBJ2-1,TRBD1,CASSPTGGAYNEQFF,TGTGCCAGCAGCCCGACAGGGGGCGCTTACAATGAGCAGTTCTTC
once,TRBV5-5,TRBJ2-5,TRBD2,CASRTSGGALETQYF,TGTGCCAGCAGAACTAGCGGGGGGGCGTTAGAGACCCAGTACTTC
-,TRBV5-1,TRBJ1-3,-,CASSQHGQGNTIYF,TGCGCCAGCAGCCAGCATGGACAGGGAAACACCATATATTTT
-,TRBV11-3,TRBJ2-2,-,CASSLPGAGELFF,TGTGCCAGCAGCTTACCCGGGGCCGGGGAGCTGTTTTTT
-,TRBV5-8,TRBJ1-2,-,CASSLTLNSRYGYTF,TGTGCCAGCAGCTTGACCCTAAACTCTCGATATGGCTACACCTTC
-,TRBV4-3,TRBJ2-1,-,CASSQARASYNEQFF,TGCGCCAGCAGCCAAGCCAGGGCCTCCTACAATGAGCAGTTCTTC
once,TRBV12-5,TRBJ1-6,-,CASGLDRAPGWDSPLHF,TGTGCTAGTGGTTTGGACAGGGCTCCTGGGTGGGATTCACCCCTCCACTTT
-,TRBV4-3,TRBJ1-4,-,CASSQDGRGAANEKLFF,TGCGCCAGCAGCCAAGATGGGCGGGGGGCCGCTAATGAAAAACTGTTTTTT
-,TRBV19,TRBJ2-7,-,CASRDTEQYF,TGTGCCAGCCGAGACACCGAGCAGTACTTC
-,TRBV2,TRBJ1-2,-,CASSEGRANYGYTF,TGTGCCAGCAGTGAGGGCAGGGCTAACTATGGCTACACCTTC
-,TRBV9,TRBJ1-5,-,CASSVGPGEPQHF,TGTGCCAGCAGCGTAGGCCCCGGGGAGCCCCAGCATTTT
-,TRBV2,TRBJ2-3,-,CASMFAGRTDTQYF,TGCGCCAGCATGTTTGCGGGCCGCACAGATACGCAGTATTTT
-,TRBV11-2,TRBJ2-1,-,CASSLDRIGDEQFF,TGTGCCAGCAGCTTGGACCGGATCGGGGATGAGCAGTTCTTC
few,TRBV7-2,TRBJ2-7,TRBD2,CASSFTTSGLAGEQYF,TGTGCCAGCAGCTTTACTACTTCGGGACTAGCGGGGGAGCAGTACTTC
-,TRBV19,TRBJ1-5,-,CASTPTGLAGGPQHF,TGTGCCAGTACCCCGACAGGTTTGGCTGGTGGGCCCCAGCATTTT
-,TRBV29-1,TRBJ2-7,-,CSVESGNNYEQYF,TGCAGCGTTGAATCCGGGAACAACTACGAGCAGTACTTC
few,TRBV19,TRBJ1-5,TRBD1,CASSKGQGDNQPQHF,TGTGCCAGTAGTAAGGGACAGGGGGACAATCAGCCCCAGCATTTT
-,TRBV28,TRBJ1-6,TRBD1,CASSSPGQNSPLHF,TGTGCCAGCAGTTCCCCGGGACAGAATTCACCCCTCCACTTT